A single sample gave rise to the 23 T cell receptor beta chains below, sequenced in a study of cytomegalovirus exposure and HLA in healthy donors. 13 Jbeta primers and 60 Vbeta primers were used for the PCR. Clones were read by immunoSEQ multiplex PCR, and TCRdb kept only the in-frame ones, dropping some. Seen here are 100,000 to 150,000 clones, nearly 80% observed once, and the top ten hold roughly 6.1%. The sequenced material came from PBMCs. The receptors here all came from a woman in her forties in good health and CMV-seronegative.

The rearrangement links TRBV27 to TRBJ1-2; D uncertain. The length of the CDR3 is 17 residues. The V gene lost 8 bases and the J gene lost 0 bases, with 22 bases spanning the gap. Per the germline V gene, CDR1 is MNHEY and CDR2 is SMNVEV (reference sequence). The CDR3 loop reads CASRFPLGQTTNYGYTF. In DNA form, the CDR3 reads TGTGCCAGCCGATTTCCCCTCGGGCAGACTACTAACTATGGCTACACCTTC.

CDR3 residues: CASSFGTSDEQYF. The CDR3 region has the DNA TGTGCCAGCAGCTTCGGGACTAGTGACGAGCAGTACTTC. This chain links TRBV5-6 with TRBJ2-7; 8 nucleotides agree with TRBD2. Germline lookup yields CDR1 SGHDT and CDR2 YYEEEE. This CDR3 spans 13 amino acids. The V and J ends lost 2 bases and 5 bases, in that order; junction bases with no gene match: 3.

The V gene is TRBV19, the J gene TRBJ2-7; D might be TRBD2 (6 bases). Germline CDR1 and CDR2: LNHDA and SQIVND (reference sequence). The CDR3 contains 13 residues. With 7 bases removed from V and 6 bases from J, the gap between germline ends came to 16 bases. The CDR3 DNA reads TGTGCCAGTAAAATGGGAGGCGCAGGCGAGCAGTACTTC. Translating it yields CASKMGGAGEQYF.

This chain links TRBV11-2 with TRBJ1-3; D is unresolved. CDR1 and CDR2 (germline): SGHAT, FQNNGV. V lost 0 bases and J lost 7, with 4 bases in between. CDR3 length: 12 residues. The CDR3 here is CASSLDRNTIYF. DNA for the CDR3: TGTGCCAGCAGCTTAGATCGGAACACCATATATTTT.

This clone was detected only a few times. The chain links TRBV2 to TRBJ1-1, with 9 bases aligning to TRBD1. CDR3 length equals 14 residues. The germline CDR1 and CDR2 sequences are SNHLY and FYNNEI. V lost 3 bases and J lost 5; bases outside the gene matches: 4. CDR3 loop: CASSDGTGWTEAFF. CDR3 nucleotide sequence: TGTGCCAGCAGTGATGGGACAGGGTGGACTGAAGCTTTCTTT.

The table lists this clone with a count of one. The V gene is TRBV6-5, the J gene TRBJ1-1; 10 bases align to TRBD1. CDR1 MNHEY and CDR2 SVGAGI come from the germline V gene. The CDR3 is made up of 15 amino acids. Trimming at V came to 8 bases and at J to 4 bases, leaving 10 bases not matched to a gene. The CDR3 DNA follows: TGTGCCAGCTTCTTCGGGACAGGGGCGAGCACTGAAGCTTTCTTT. The encoded protein is CASFFGTGASTEAFF.

This clone was counted only a few times. The rearrangement links TRBV27 to TRBJ2-7; 9 bases line up with TRBD1. CDR1 and CDR2 from the germline V gene are MNHEY and SMNVEV (reference sequence). V was clipped by 8 bases and J by 0 bases; unmatched bases: 5. The CDR3 is made up of 14 amino acids. Written as DNA, the CDR3 is TGTGCCAGCGGGGACAGGGACACCTCCTACGAGCAGTACTTC. It yields the protein CASGDRDTSYEQYF.

This sequence joins TRBV7-2 and TRBJ2-7; D may be TRBD2 (6 bases). Trimming stripped 4 bases from V and 5 bases from J, with 15 bases between. CDR1 is SGHTA and CDR2 is FQGNSA in the germline V gene. CDR3 length: 14 amino acids. The CDR3 spells CASSSEAGRDEQYF. The CDR3 DNA sequence: TGTGCCAGCAGCTCCGAAGCGGGTCGGGACGAGCAGTACTTC.

As concerns this clone: One junction end does not reproduce the germline sequence, and a read error may be involved. The chain carries TRBV6-5 and TRBJ2-4, with D tentatively TRBD2 (5 bases). Per the germline V gene, CDR1 is MNHEY and CDR2 is SVGAGI. The CDR3 totals 11 residues. In DNA, the CDR3 is TGTGCCAGCACCTCGGGGAACAGTCAGTACTTC. Amino acids: CASTSGNSQYF.

The chain employs TRBV6-5 and TRBJ1-5, with 7 bases lining up with TRBD1. Germline assignment: CDR1 MNHEY and CDR2 SVGAGI. V was clipped by 7 bases and J by 3 bases; unmatched bases: 6. This CDR3 has 14 amino acids. The CDR3 loop reads CASMSQGTNQPQHF. The CDR3 DNA reads as TGTGCCAGCATGTCACAGGGGACCAATCAGCCCCAGCATTTT.

The chain joins TRBV7-6 to TRBJ2-1; D gene ambiguous. The CDR3 loop spans 15 amino acids. V lost 5 bases, J lost 4 bases, and 15 bases lay in between. CDR1 and CDR2 (germline): SGHVS, FNYEAQ. CDR3 sequence reads: CASSPTLGEYNEQFF. DNA of the CDR3: TGTGCCAGCAGCCCCACACTGGGCGAATACAATGAGCAGTTCTTC.

The chain is built from TRBV11-2 and TRBJ2-5; the D gene is possibly TRBD2 (6 bases). The CDR3 covers 12 residues. CDR1 and CDR2 from the germline V gene are SGHAT and FQNNGV. Trimming stripped 1 base from V and 11 bases from J, with 11 bases between. The CDR3 sequence is CASSLAGVKQYF. CDR3 DNA: TGTGCCAGCAGCTTAGCGGGGGTCAAGCAGTACTTC. Filled out from reference TRBV11-2 and TRBJ2-5, the complete variable domain reads EAGVAQSPRYKIIEKRQSVAFWCNPISGHATLYWYQQILGQGPKLLIQFQNNGVVDDSQLPKDRFSAERLKGVDSTLKIQPAKLEDSAVYLCASSLAGVKQYFGPGTRLLVL.

The chain joins TRBV18 to TRBJ2-6, with TRBD1 matching 9 bases. The germline gives CDR1 KGHSH, CDR2 LQKENI. This CDR3 region has 15 residues. Trimming cost V 6 bases and J 0 bases; bases outside gene matches: 0. This chain's CDR3 is CASSTGGSGANVLTF. The DNA for the CDR3 is TGTGCCAGCTCGACAGGGGGCTCTGGGGCCAACGTCCTGACTTTC.

The chain is built from TRBV27 and TRBJ2-3, with 7 bases lining up with TRBD2. V lost 2 bases to trimming and J lost 4 bases; unmatched junction nucleotides: 9. There are 16 residues in the CDR3. The germline CDR1 and CDR2 sequences are MNHEY and SMNVEV (reference sequence). The CDR3 sequence: CASSLGLGGSSDTQYF. CDR3 coding DNA: TGTGCCAGCAGTTTAGGGCTCGGGGGGAGTTCAGATACGCAGTATTTT.

The chain links TRBV6-8 to TRBJ2-2, with 7 bases matching TRBD1. Germline CDR1 and CDR2: MNHGY and SAAAGT. The V and J ends lost 8 bases and 1 base, in that order; junction bases with no gene match: 4. The CDR3 is 14 amino acids. CDR3 residues: CASLRGQNTGELFF. The DNA for the CDR3 is TGTGCCAGCCTTAGGGGGCAGAACACCGGGGAGCTGTTTTTT.

The table lists this clone with a few counts. The gene calls are TRBV6-6 and TRBJ1-5; weak D call: TRBD1 (6 bases). V gave up 7 bases and J gave up 1 base, with 14 bases separating them. The CDR3 is 15 amino acids. Germline CDR1 is MNHNY and CDR2 is SVGAGI (reference sequence). The CDR3 reads CASNLGGSSNQPQHF. DNA of the CDR3: TGTGCCAGCAACCTAGGGGGATCCAGCAATCAGCCCCAGCATTTT.

This chain links TRBV18 with TRBJ1-1; D uncertain. Germline values: CDR1 KGHSH, CDR2 LQKENI. The germline V and J ends were trimmed by 5 bases and 0 bases, with 19 bases remaining between them. The length of the CDR3 is 17 residues. The CDR3 DNA reads as TGTGCCAGCTCATTCTCTGCCGCGGGCAACCTGAACACTGAAGCTTTCTTT. This translates into CASSFSAAGNLNTEAFF.

This chain links TRBV5-1 with TRBJ2-5; no clear D. The CDR3 runs to 14 residues. Trimming removed 4 bases from V and 5 bases from J, with 15 bases in between. Per the germline V gene, CDR1 is SGHRS and CDR2 is YFSETQ. The CDR3 sequence: CASSRSAGGETQYF. In DNA, the CDR3 is TGCGCCAGCAGCCGCTCCGCTGGCGGCGAGACCCAGTACTTC.

For the CDR3, the DNA is TGCGCCAGCAGAATAGCGGGAGATCCCTCCTACGAGCAGTACTTC. Translated, it gives CASRIAGDPSYEQYF. V and J are TRBV4-1 and TRBJ2-7, with TRBD2 matching 9 bases. Germline CDR1 is MGHRA and CDR2 is YSYEKL. V gave up 6 bases and J gave up 0 bases; unmatched junction bases: 6. CDR3 length equals 15 residues.

The chain links TRBV28 to TRBJ1-4, with D unresolved. The germline CDR1 and CDR2 sequences are MDHEN and SYDVKM. This CDR3 has 13 residues. V was cut by 10 bases and J by 3 bases, with 12 bases left in between. The CDR3 region has the DNA TGTGCCACCCTCTCGGGGTCTAATGAAAAACTGTTTTTT. Its protein product is CATLSGSNEKLFF.

The rearrangement links TRBV28 to TRBJ2-7, with 9 positions matching TRBD1. This CDR3 is 16 amino acids long. V was pared by 5 bases and J by 1 base, with 9 bases of the junction left unmatched. Germline V lookup: CDR1 MDHEN, CDR2 SYDVKM. The CDR3 DNA reads as TGTGCCAGCAGTCTCCGACCGGGACAGGGTTCCTACGAGCAGTACTTC. Amino acids: CASSLRPGQGSYEQYF.

This clone was seen only once. The J gene is TRBJ2-1, the V gene TRBV7-2; 10 positions agree with TRBD2. The CDR3 has 18 amino acids. Trimming removed 0 bases from V and 6 bases from J; junction bases left unmatched: 11. Germline lookup yields CDR1 SGHTA and CDR2 FQGNSA. As DNA, the CDR3 is TGTGCCAGCAGCTTAGCAGTTCTACTAGCGGGATCGGGCAATGAGCAGTTCTTC. Translation gives CASSLAVLLAGSGNEQFF.

V gene TRBV11-2 combines with J gene TRBJ2-5; D remains unclear. The last part of the DNA fits TRBJ2-7 better; the J call may be wrong. The CDR3 has 11 residues. Germline V gives CDR1 SGHAT, CDR2 FQNNGV. CDR3 sequence (DNA): TGTGCCAGCAGCACCCAATACGAGCAGTACTTC. Translated, it gives CASSTQYEQYF.